The rows below give T cell receptor beta chains drawn from one sample of a study of T-cell reconstitution after alpha-beta-depleted transplantation in children. Via MiXCR, TCRdb re-called the PCR reads, giving one row per CDR3 protein. The sample consists of around 300,000 distinct CDR3 sequences, about a tenth of them appearing once. Material: PBMCs, obtained before TCRalphabeta/CD19-depleted stem cell transplant. The source is a boy less than two years old with acute myeloid leukemia, due to receive a stem cell transplant. CDR3s include the opening cysteine and the closing phenylalanine or tryptophan. D genes are given only for firm matches. Not all rows give a size; the values are once, few, many and, for expanded clones, a class.

TRBV29-1	many	TRBJ2-1	NA	TGCAGCGTTGAAGGGGGCTCCTACAATGAGCAGTTCTTC	CSVEGGSYNEQFF
TRBV11-1	many	TRBJ2-6	NA	TGTGCCAGCAGTAACCGGAGGGGGGCCAACGTCCTGACTTTC	CASSNRRGANVLTF
TRBV7-8	NA	TRBJ2-6	TRBD2	TGTGCCAGCAGCTTAGTCGGGGGGGTGACTGGGGCCAACGTCCTGACTTTC	CASSLVGGVTGANVLTF
TRBV7-9	many	TRBJ1-1	NA	TGTGCCAGCAGCTCCACTGAAGCTTTCTTT	CASSSTEAFF
TRBV9	many	TRBJ2-1	TRBD2	TGTGCCAGCAGCGTAGCGACTAGCGGGAGCAATGAGCAGTTCTTC	CASSVATSGSNEQFF
TRBV29-1	few	TRBJ1-2	NA	TGCAGCGTTGGGCGGGGGGTAGATGGCTACACCTTC	CSVGRGVDGYTF
TRBV28	many	TRBJ2-7	NA	TGTGCCAGCAGTTTATTGGTGGGGGGAAGATACGGCGAGCAGTACTTC	CASSLLVGGRYGEQYF
TRBV5-1	many	TRBJ2-3	TRBD2	TGCGCCAGCAGCTTGCTCCTAGCGGGGACTATAAATACGCAGTATTTT	CASSLLLAGTINTQYF
TRBV20-1	many	TRBJ2-7	NA	TGCAGTGCTAGTAGTCTCTCCGCCTACGAGCAGTACTTC	CSASSLSAYEQYF
TRBV20-1	NA	TRBJ2-1	TRBD2	TGCAGTGCTAGAGGTGGGACTATCTACAATGAGCAGTTCTTC	CSARGGTIYNEQFF
TRBV3-1	many	TRBJ1-6	TRBD1	TGTGCCAGCGGACAGGGAGTCTATAATTCACCCCTCCACTTT	CASGQGVYNSPLHF
TRBV28	many	TRBJ2-1	TRBD2	TGTGCCAGCAGTTTGGGCGGGAGTACGTACAATGAGCAGTTCTTC	CASSLGGSTYNEQFF
TRBV6-5	NA	TRBJ2-2	NA	TGTGCCAGCAGTTTACAGGGAGCCTGGGAGCTGTTTTTT	CASSLQGAWELFF
TRBV11-2	many	TRBJ1-4	NA	TGTGCCAGCAGAGACCTCCGGGATGAAAAACTGTTTTTT	CASRDLRDEKLFF
TRBV7-2	NA	TRBJ2-5	TRBD2	TGTGCCAGCAGCGGGGGGGGTAGCGGGGGGCGAGGGAAAGAGACCCAGTACTTC	CASSGGGSGGRGKETQYF
TRBV5-1	many	TRBJ2-1	NA	TGCGCCAGCAGCTTGGCCGGTTGGACAAAGTCCTACAATGAGCAGTTCTTC	CASSLAGWTKSYNEQFF
TRBV7-3	NA	TRBJ2-1	TRBD2	TGTGCCAGCAGCCGAAGGGCTAGCGGGCTCTACAATGAGCAGTTCTTC	CASSRRASGLYNEQFF
TRBV20-1	many	TRBJ2-5	NA	TGCAGTCCCCATAGGATATGGGGTCAAGAGACCCAGTACTTC	CSPHRIWGQETQYF
TRBV5-1	many	TRBJ2-6	NA	TGCGCCAGCAGCCCCCAGCCCTCTGGGGCCAACGTCCTGACTTTC	CASSPQPSGANVLTF
TRBV20-1	few	TRBJ2-1	TRBD2	TGCAGTGCTTCCTCCAGACTAGCGGGGGGGCTCTACAATGAGCAGTTCTTC	CSASSRLAGGLYNEQFF
TRBV5-6	few	TRBJ2-3	TRBD2	TGTGCCAGCAGCTTTCGCAGACTAGCGGGGGGAGCAGATACGCAGTATTTT	CASSFRRLAGGADTQYF
TRBV28	many	TRBJ2-2	NA	TGTGCCAGCAGTTTGGGGGAGGATGCCGGGGAGCTGTTTTTT	CASSLGEDAGELFF
TRBV7-9	many	TRBJ2-1	NA	TGTGCCAGCAGCTTACAGGCGGGCAGGTTCTCCAATGAGCAGTTCTTC	CASSLQAGRFSNEQFF
TRBV15	many	TRBJ1-1	NA	TGTGCCACCTCGGACGGCATGAACACTGAAGCTTTCTTT	CATSDGMNTEAFF
TRBV30	many	TRBJ1-2	NA	TGTGCCTGGAGTGTATACAGGTTTGGCTACACCTTC	CAWSVYRFGYTF
TRBV6-2/TRBV6-3	many	TRBJ2-5	TRBD2	TGTGCCAGCAGTTACTCCCAAGCGGGGCAAGAGACCCAGTACTTC	CASSYSQAGQETQYF
TRBV20-1	many	TRBJ1-2	TRBD1	TGCAGTGCTAGAGACCAAAAACCGGGACAGGGGGCAGGTGGCTACACCTTC	CSARDQKPGQGAGGYTF
TRBV7-3	many	TRBJ2-2	TRBD1	TGTGCCAGCAGCTTAGGGACAGGGGTCGGGGAGCTGTTTTTT	CASSLGTGVGELFF
TRBV5-1	many	TRBJ2-5	NA	TGCGCCAGCAGACCCGACAGGATGAAAGAGACCCAGTACTTC	CASRPDRMKETQYF
TRBV12-3/TRBV12-4	many	TRBJ2-1	TRBD2	TGTGCCAGCAGTCCTGGGACTAGGGTGCAGTTCTTC	CASSPGTRVQFF
TRBV7-7	many	TRBJ2-5	TRBD2	TGTGCCAGCAGCTTAGGGCCAGCGGGGTACCAAGAGACCCAGTACTTC	CASSLGPAGYQETQYF
TRBV5-1	many	TRBJ2-7	TRBD1	TGCGCCAGCAGCTTGACCGGGACAGGGAGCCACGAGCAGTACTTC	CASSLTGTGSHEQYF
TRBV5-4	few	TRBJ2-1	NA	TGTGCCAGCAGCTTGGACAGGAAGGGAAATGAGCAGTTCTTC	CASSLDRKGNEQFF
TRBV6-1	many	TRBJ2-2	TRBD2	TGTGCCAGCAGCATTACGCTAGCGGGAGCCGGGGAGCTGTTTTTT	CASSITLAGAGELFF
TRBV6-1	many	TRBJ1-1	NA	TGTGCCAGCACAGGGAACACTGAAGCTTTCTTT	CASTGNTEAFF
TRBV7-9	many	TRBJ1-5	NA	TGTGCCAGCAGCTTAATAAATCAGCCCCAGCATTTT	CASSLINQPQHF
TRBV3-1	many	TRBJ1-4	NA	TGTGCCAGCAGCCATGCAGGAGTTAATGAAAAACTGTTTTTT	CASSHAGVNEKLFF
TRBV12-3/TRBV12-4	few	TRBJ2-3	NA	TGTGCCAGCAGTTTATTTGACACATTCACAGATACGCAGTATTTT	CASSLFDTFTDTQYF
TRBV29-1	many	TRBJ1-2	TRBD1	TGCAGCGTTGAGAGAGACAGGGTCCCCCCTTATGGCTACACCTTC	CSVERDRVPPYGYTF
TRBV29-1	NA	TRBJ2-2	NA	TGCAGCGTTATGAGCGGGTCGGGCACCGGGGAGCTGTTTTTT	CSVMSGSGTGELFF
TRBV5-1	few	TRBJ1-6	TRBD1	TGCGCCAGCAGCTTGCCCGGACAGGGGGCCTCACCCCTCCACTTT	CASSLPGQGASPLHF
TRBV12-3/TRBV12-4	many	TRBJ2-1	TRBD1	TGTGCCAGCAGTTTCAGGGGGCACAATGAGCAGTTCTTC	CASSFRGHNEQFF
TRBV28	NA	TRBJ1-2	TRBD1	TGTGCCAGCGTCGGGGCAGGGGGGTTAGGTGGCTACACCTTC	CASVGAGGLGGYTF
TRBV12-3/TRBV12-4	many	TRBJ2-7	NA	TGTGCCAGCAGTTTACGACAAACTTCCTACGAGCAGTACTTC	CASSLRQTSYEQYF
TRBV7-9	NA	TRBJ2-1	TRBD2	TGTGCCAGCAGCCTCTGGGGGGGATACAATGAGCAGTTCTTC	CASSLWGGYNEQFF
TRBV6-2/TRBV6-3	many	TRBJ2-1	NA	TGTGCCAGCAGTTACTCCAGAAATTACAATGAGCAGTTCTTC	CASSYSRNYNEQFF
TRBV4-2	NA	TRBJ2-3	TRBD2	TGTGCCAGCAGCCAAGGACCCCCGGGACTAGCCACCACAGATACGCAGTATTTT	CASSQGPPGLATTDTQYF
TRBV7-2	many	TRBJ2-2	NA	TGTGCCAGCAGCTTAGCTAGTGGGAACGGGGAGCTGTTTTTT	CASSLASGNGELFF
TRBV24-1	NA	TRBJ2-3	TRBD2	TGTGCCACCAGTGAGTTAGCGGGAGGGGCAGATACGCAGTATTTT	CATSELAGGADTQYF
TRBV10-3	many	TRBJ2-7	NA	TGTGCCATCAGGATAAAGGAAGAGCAGTACTTC	CAIRIKEEQYF
TRBV2	many	TRBJ2-7	TRBD2	TGTGCCAGCATTGAAGCGGGACTAGTTTACGAGCAGTACTTC	CASIEAGLVYEQYF
TRBV24-1	many	TRBJ2-1	NA	TGTGCCACCTTTGCCCAAACAGGCTCTTACAATGAGCAGTTCTTC	CATFAQTGSYNEQFF
TRBV24-1	many	TRBJ2-5	TRBD1	TGTGCCACCAGTGATCCGAACAGGGGGCTAGGAGGGGAGACCCAGTACTTC	CATSDPNRGLGGETQYF
TRBV29-1	many	TRBJ2-1	NA	TGCAGCGTTGTTCTACAAAACAATGAGCAGTTCTTC	CSVVLQNNEQFF